The 8 T cell receptor beta chains listed next were all sequenced from one sample in a study of cytomegalovirus exposure and HLA in healthy donors. A multiplex PCR was run with 60 Vbeta primers and 13 Jbeta primers. Generated by immunoSEQ multiplex PCR, the TCRdb table keeps only in-frame clones and is missing some. The top ten clones hold 15% to 20% of a sample with 100,000 to 150,000 clones, around four fifths of them seen once. The sample taken for sequencing was PBMCs. The receptors shown here come from a man aged 18-30 years in good health and CMV-seropositive.

This clone was seen more than once but under ten times. The genes are TRBV6-4 and TRBJ2-3; TRBD2 aligns across 9 bases. Germline lookup yields CDR1 MRHNA and CDR2 SNTAGT. V dropped 5 bases and J dropped 2; count of bases not matched to a gene: 2. This CDR3 contains 14 residues. CDR3 in DNA: TGTGCCAGCAGTCTAGCGGGGCCCACAGATACGCAGTATTTT. Residues: CASSLAGPTDTQYF.

This clone was observed a handful of times. This sequence joins TRBV2 and TRBJ1-1, with D unclear. Germline lookup yields CDR1 SNHLY and CDR2 FYNNEI. The CDR3 is 13 residues long. With 6 bases removed from V and 1 base from J, the gap between germline ends came to 9 bases. CDR3 sequence (DNA): TGTGCCAGCAGGAGGTTTACGAACACTGAAGCTTTCTTT. It translates to CASRRFTNTEAFF.

The chain has TRBV6-1 and TRBJ1-1; 7 nucleotides align to TRBD1. The CDR3 has 12 residues. CDR1 is MNHNS and CDR2 is SASEGT in the germline V gene. Losses at the gene ends were 11 bases for V and 1 base for J; bases not matched to a gene: 4. The CDR3 DNA reads TGTGCCGCGTGGACAGGGAACACTGAAGCTTTCTTT. Residues: CAAWTGNTEAFF.

The chain links TRBV7-9 to TRBJ2-5; 7 bases map to TRBD1. CDR1 and CDR2 from the germline V gene are SEHNR and FQNEAQ (reference sequence). V lost 4 bases to trimming and J lost 1 base; unmatched junction nucleotides: 6. The CDR3 length is 15 residues. CDR3 nucleotides: TGTGCCAGCAGCTGGTCAACAGGGGCCCAAGAGACCCAGTACTTC. This encodes CASSWSTGAQETQYF.

V usage is TRBV4-1 and J usage is TRBJ2-7; tentative D call: TRBD1 (6 bases). The germline V gene encodes CDR1 MGHRA and CDR2 YSYEKL. CDR3 length: 15 residues. Trimming took 1 base from V and 3 from J, leaving 13 bases between them. Here the CDR3 reads CASSQGGQQNYEQYF. The CDR3 coding sequence is TGCGCCAGCAGCCAAGGTGGACAGCAAAACTACGAGCAGTACTTC.

The chain joins TRBV13 to TRBJ2-2; maybe TRBD1 (5 bases). The CDR3 covers 16 residues. The V and J ends lost 3 bases and 3 bases respectively, with 14 bases between them. CDR1 and CDR2 from the germline V gene are PRHDT and FYEKMQ (reference sequence). CDR3 sequence: CASSLGLVGDTGELFF. The CDR3 bases are TGTGCCAGCAGCTTGGGGCTAGTAGGGGACACCGGGGAGCTGTTTTTT.

The chain employs TRBV18 and TRBJ2-3; D unresolved. The CDR3 is 12 residues long. Germline assignment: CDR1 KGHSH and CDR2 LQKENI. The V end lost 6 bases, the J end lost 4 bases, and 8 bases lay between the germline ends. CDR3: CASSLLADTQYF. The DNA of the CDR3 is TGTGCCAGCTCCCTATTGGCAGATACGCAGTATTTT.

V usage is TRBV5-1 and J usage is TRBJ2-1; 8 nucleotides align to TRBD2. Unmatched junction bases numbered 15, after V lost 7 bases and J lost 6 bases. Germline V lookup: CDR1 SGHRS, CDR2 YFSETQ. CDR3 size: 16 residues. The CDR3 loop reads CASERGSTGTSNEQFF. In DNA, the CDR3 is TGCGCCAGCGAGAGGGGGTCTACCGGGACTAGCAATGAGCAGTTCTTC. Full variable domain (outside the CDR3, taken from reference TRBV5-1 and TRBJ2-1): KAGVTQTPRYLIKTRGQQVTLSCSPISGHRSVSWYQQTPGQGLQFLFEYFSETQRNKGNFPGRFSGRQFSNSRSEMNVSTLELGDSALYLCASERGSTGTSNEQFFGPGTRLTVL.